A selection of T cell receptor beta chains follows, all from one sample in a study of T cell changes during pregnancy in multiple sclerosis. The table came from immunoSEQ multiplex PCR; TCRdb's copy has only in-frame clones and leaves some out. The sample consists of about 53,000 clones, more than 75% of them appearing once. The input for sequencing was CD8+ T cells from peripheral blood mononuclear cells, taken before pregnancy. Source of these receptors: a female donor with multiple sclerosis, enrolled in a pregnancy study. CDR3s include the opening cysteine and the closing phenylalanine or tryptophan. D genes are given only for firm matches. Size values are once, few and many counts, or a class for expanded clones, and some rows have none.

D,J,V,size,CDR3,DNA
.,TRBJ1-1,TRBV19,.,CASSIGSMNTEAFF,TGTGCCAGTAGTATAGGCAGTATGAACACTGAAGCTTTCTTT
TRBD2,TRBJ2-7,TRBV9,few,CASSVGLAGLEQYF,TGTGCCAGCAGCGTAGGACTAGCGGGGCTTGAGCAGTACTTC
TRBD2,TRBJ2-7,TRBV27,once,CASSLVLAGGEQYF,TGTGCCAGCAGTTTGGTTCTAGCGGGGGGGGAGCAGTACTTC
.,TRBJ2-2,TRBV7-6,.,CASSLVGETGELFF,TGTGCCAGCAGCTTAGTCGGGGAAACCGGGGAGCTGTTTTTT
.,TRBJ2-5,TRBV6-1,.,CASSKQGFEETQYF,TGTGCCAGCAGTAAGCAGGGGTTCGAAGAGACCCAGTACTTC
TRBD1,TRBJ1-1,TRBV9,.,CASSVGFGTANTEAFF,TGTGCCAGCAGCGTAGGGTTCGGGACAGCCAACACTGAAGCTTTCTTT
TRBD1,TRBJ2-7,TRBV12-5,.,CASGLVPRQGAEAEQYF,TGTGCTAGTGGTTTGGTCCCTCGGCAGGGGGCGGAGGCCGAGCAGTACTTC
.,TRBJ2-7,TRBV29-1,.,CSFSSGYEQYF,TGCAGCTTTAGTTCGGGATACGAGCAGTACTTC
.,TRBJ2-7,TRBV4-1,.,CASSQIGGNLGNEQYF,TGCGCCAGCAGCCAGATTGGCGGAAACCTGGGTAACGAGCAGTACTTC
.,TRBJ2-5,TRBV7-6,.,CASSLNPGIEETQYF,TGTGCCAGCAGCTTAAACCCGGGGATAGAAGAGACCCAGTACTTC
.,TRBJ2-1,TRBV11-2,.,CASSLVGGAGEQFF,TGTGCCAGCAGCTTAGTTGGGGGGGCAGGGGAGCAGTTCTTC
TRBD1,TRBJ2-7,TRBV19,.,CASRPGQGPDEQYF,TGTGCCAGTAGGCCGGGACAGGGTCCCGACGAGCAGTACTTC
.,TRBJ2-2,TRBV4-3,once,CASSQEIVGAYTGELFF,TGCGCCAGCAGCCAAGAGATCGTGGGGGCATATACCGGGGAGCTGTTTTTT
.,TRBJ1-1,TRBV19,.,CASSIAMNTEAFF,TGTGCCAGTAGTATCGCGATGAACACTGAAGCTTTCTTT
.,TRBJ2-3,TRBV18,.,CASSPNGGRAVGSTDTQYF,TGTGCCAGCTCACCCAACGGAGGGCGGGCGGTTGGTAGCACAGATACGCAGTATTTT
.,TRBJ1-1,TRBV18,.,CASSPKAVNEAFF,TGTGCCAGCTCCCCAAAGGCGGTCAACGAAGCTTTCTTT
TRBD1,TRBJ1-2,TRBV9,once,CASSEGDRETSYTF,TGTGCCAGCAGCGAGGGGGACAGGGAAACGAGCTACACCTTC
.,TRBJ2-7,TRBV7-2,.,CASSGQPTYEQYF,TGTGCCAGCAGCGGACAGCCAACCTACGAGCAGTACTTC
TRBD2,TRBJ2-2,TRBV7-2,.,CASSFGLAGITGELFF,TGTGCCAGCAGCTTTGGACTAGCGGGAATCACCGGGGAGCTGTTTTTT
TRBD2,TRBJ2-7,TRBV7-3,.,CASSISGGPSYEQYF,TGTGCCAGCAGCATTAGCGGGGGACCATCCTACGAGCAGTACTTC
.,TRBJ1-2,TRBV27,.,CASRAGVAGYGYTF,TGTGCCAGCAGGGCAGGGGTCGCTGGCTATGGCTACACCTTC
TRBD2,TRBJ2-3,TRBV6-4,.,CASSDSAGGSDTQYF,TGTGCCAGCAGTGACTCCGCGGGGGGGTCAGATACGCAGTATTTT
TRBD2,TRBJ2-5,TRBV27,.,CASSPSGLVYSQETQYF,TGTGCCAGCAGTCCCTCCGGACTAGTGTACTCTCAAGAGACCCAGTACTTC
.,TRBJ2-7,TRBV27,.,CASSPINPVEQYF,TGTGCCAGCAGTCCGATAAATCCGGTAGAGCAGTACTTC
.,TRBJ1-5,TRBV27,.,CASSPGPRSPQHF,TGTGCCAGCAGCCCAGGGCCCCGATCGCCCCAGCATTTT
.,TRBJ1-4,TRBV19,once,CASRNRVWDPNEKLFF,TGTGCCAGTAGAAACAGGGTTTGGGATCCTAATGAAAAACTGTTTTTT
.,TRBJ2-3,TRBV2,.,CARGLWRTQYF,TGTGCCAGGGGACTTTGGAGAACGCAGTATTTT
.,TRBJ2-2,TRBV2,once,CASNTEGNKPGELFF,TGTGCCAGCAATACGGAGGGGAACAAACCCGGGGAGCTGTTTTTT
TRBD1,TRBJ2-7,TRBV5-8,once,CASSLQGFPLYEQYF,TGTGCCAGCAGCTTACAGGGGTTTCCCCTCTACGAGCAGTACTTC
.,TRBJ1-1,TRBV25-1,.,CASSESGTEAFF,TGTGCCAGCAGTGAATCAGGAACTGAAGCTTTCTTT
.,TRBJ2-7,TRBV4-3,once,CASSQYPQAGNEQYF,TGCGCCAGCAGCCAATACCCGCAGGCGGGGAACGAGCAGTACTTC
.,TRBJ1-1,TRBV7-9,.,CASTDRAEAFF,TGTGCCAGCACCGACAGAGCTGAAGCTTTCTTT
.,TRBJ2-2,TRBV7-2,.,CASSLADIELSAGAGELFF,TGTGCCAGCAGCTTAGCGGATATTGAGCTCTCAGCGGGCGCCGGGGAGCTGTTTTTT
.,TRBJ1-3,TRBV5-6,.,CASSHAGSSGNTIYF,TGTGCCAGCAGCCATGCAGGCTCCTCTGGAAACACCATATATTTT